This T cell receptor beta chain was documented in a study of blood T cell repertoires in COVID-19. Sequenced by immunoSEQ multiplex PCR; TCRdb stores in-frame clones only, minus some. This table holds around 190,000 clones, approximately 73% found once. V lost 3 bases and J lost 6, with 13 bases in between. CDR3 length equals 14 residues. Germline V lookup: CDR1 KGHDR, CDR2 SFDVKD. Those enrolled, adults aged about 18 to 89 years, came from 24 US areas. The chain combines TRBV24-1 with TRBJ1-2; possibly TRBD1 for D (5 bases). The material sequenced was PBMCs or T cells enriched from blood (not recorded which). The clonotype was recovered from a woman aged 45 to 65 with acute COVID-19. The CDR3 is CATSDPVRDHGYTF. CDR3 DNA sequence: TGTGCCACCAGTGATCCGGTCAGGGATCATGGCTACACCTTC.